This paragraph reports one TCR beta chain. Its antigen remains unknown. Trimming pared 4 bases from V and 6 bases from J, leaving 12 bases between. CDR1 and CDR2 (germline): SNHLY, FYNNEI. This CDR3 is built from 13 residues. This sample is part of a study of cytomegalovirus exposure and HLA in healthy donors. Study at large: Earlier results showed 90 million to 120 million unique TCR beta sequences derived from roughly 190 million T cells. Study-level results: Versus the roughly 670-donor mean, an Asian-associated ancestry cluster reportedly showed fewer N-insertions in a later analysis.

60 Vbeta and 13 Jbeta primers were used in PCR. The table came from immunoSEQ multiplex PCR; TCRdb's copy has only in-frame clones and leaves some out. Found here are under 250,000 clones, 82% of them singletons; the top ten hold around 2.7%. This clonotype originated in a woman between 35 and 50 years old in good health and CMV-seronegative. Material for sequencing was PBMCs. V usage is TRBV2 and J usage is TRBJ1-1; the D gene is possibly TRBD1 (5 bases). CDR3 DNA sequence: TGTGCCAGCAGTGGGGCCCCGACAGCTGAAGCTTTCTTT. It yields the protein CASSGAPTAEAFF. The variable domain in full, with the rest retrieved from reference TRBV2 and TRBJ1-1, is EPEVTQTPSHQVTQMGQEVILRCVPISNHLYFYWYRQILGQKVEFLVSFYNNEISEKSEIFDDQFSVERPDGSNFTLKIRSTKLEDSAMYFCASSGAPTAEAFFGQGTRLTVV.